This entry is about one T cell receptor beta chain. The antigen remains undetermined. A template switching step contributed a universal primer site, while unique molecular identifiers were present in the cDNA. TCRdb fed the 5' RACE reads into MiXCR, producing one record per CDR3 protein. Of 550,000 to 700,000 distinct CDR3 sequences listed, around 20% are singletons. Germline-derived CDR1 and CDR2 are SGHRS and YFSETQ. There are 14 residues in the CDR3. V dropped 1 base and J dropped 1 base, with 8 bases sitting between them. These data belong to a study of identical twins. Study-level results: Memory repertoires lacked the insertion deficit that abundant cord blood beta clonotypes showed.

A further study also used this sample, focusing on T cells expressing NK-cell markers. From that paper: Sorted CD3+CD56-NKG2C+, CD3+CD56+NKG2C+ and CD3+CD56+NKG2C- T cells supplied the TCR beta repertoires. Uncertainty persisted over the HCMV specificity of expanded NKG2C+ T cell clones.

This sequence originates from a woman aged 18-35 years in good health. The chain joins TRBV5-1 to TRBJ1-1; D is undetermined. The sample was PBMCs. As DNA, the CDR3 is TGCGCCAGCAGCTTGATGACTTCGAACACTGAAGCTTTCTTT. This encodes CASSLMTSNTEAFF.